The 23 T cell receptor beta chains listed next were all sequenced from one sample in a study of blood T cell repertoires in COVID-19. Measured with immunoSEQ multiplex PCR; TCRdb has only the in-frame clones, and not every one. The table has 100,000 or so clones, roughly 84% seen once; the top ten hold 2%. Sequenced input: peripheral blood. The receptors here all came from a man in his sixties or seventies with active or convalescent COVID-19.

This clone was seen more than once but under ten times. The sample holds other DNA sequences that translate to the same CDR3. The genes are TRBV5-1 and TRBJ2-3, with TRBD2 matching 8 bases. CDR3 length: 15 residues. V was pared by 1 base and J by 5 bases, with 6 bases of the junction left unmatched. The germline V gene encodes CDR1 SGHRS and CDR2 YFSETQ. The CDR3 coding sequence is TGCGCCAGCAGCTTGAACGGGGGGGCTTTAGATACGCAGTATTTT. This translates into CASSLNGGALDTQYF.

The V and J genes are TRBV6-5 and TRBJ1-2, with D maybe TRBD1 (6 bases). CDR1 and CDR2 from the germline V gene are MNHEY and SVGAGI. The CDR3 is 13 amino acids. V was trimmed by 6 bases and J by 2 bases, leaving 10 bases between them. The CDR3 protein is CASSRTENYGYTF. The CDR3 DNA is TGTGCCAGCAGCCGGACAGAAAACTATGGCTACACCTTC.

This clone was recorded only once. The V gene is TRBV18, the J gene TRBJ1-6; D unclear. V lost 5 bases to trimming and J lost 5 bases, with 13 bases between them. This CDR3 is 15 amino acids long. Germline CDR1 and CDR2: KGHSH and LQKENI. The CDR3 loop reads CASSVGPMNNSPLHF. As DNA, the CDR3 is TGTGCCAGCTCAGTGGGCCCGATGAATAATTCACCCCTCCACTTT.

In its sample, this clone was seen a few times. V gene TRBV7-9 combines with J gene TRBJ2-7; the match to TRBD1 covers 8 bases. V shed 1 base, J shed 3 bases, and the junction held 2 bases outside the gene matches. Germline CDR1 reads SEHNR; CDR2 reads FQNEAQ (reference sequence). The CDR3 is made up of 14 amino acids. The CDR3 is CASSLVGTGYEQYF. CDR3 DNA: TGTGCCAGCAGCTTAGTTGGGACAGGCTACGAGCAGTACTTC.

DNA for the CDR3: TGTGCCAGCAGCAAAGAATGGGGGTTCAGGGGGGACGATGGCTACACCTTC. Its protein is CASSKEWGFRGDDGYTF. The chain recombines TRBV21-1 with TRBJ1-2; the D call TRBD1 from the table was never checked on the DNA. TRBV21-1 has pseudogene status. The CDR3 covers 17 residues.

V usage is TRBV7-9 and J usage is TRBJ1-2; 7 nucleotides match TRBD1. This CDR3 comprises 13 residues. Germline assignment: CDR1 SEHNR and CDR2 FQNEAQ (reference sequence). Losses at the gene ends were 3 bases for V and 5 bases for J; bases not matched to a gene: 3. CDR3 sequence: CASSFQGQYGYTF. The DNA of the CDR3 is TGTGCCAGCAGCTTTCAGGGACAGTATGGCTACACCTTC.

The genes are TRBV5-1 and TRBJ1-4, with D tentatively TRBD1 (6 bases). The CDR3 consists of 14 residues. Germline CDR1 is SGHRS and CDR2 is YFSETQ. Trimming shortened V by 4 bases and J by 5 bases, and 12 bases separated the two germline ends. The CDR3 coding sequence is TGCGCCAGCAGCCCCGGGACACTGAATGAAAAACTGTTTTTT. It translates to CASSPGTLNEKLFF.

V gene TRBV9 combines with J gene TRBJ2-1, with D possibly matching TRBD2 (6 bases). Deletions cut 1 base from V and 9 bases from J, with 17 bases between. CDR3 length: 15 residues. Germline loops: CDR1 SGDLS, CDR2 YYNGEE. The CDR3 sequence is CASSVRGLRGGEQFF. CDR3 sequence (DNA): TGTGCCAGCAGCGTACGGGGACTTCGGGGTGGTGAGCAGTTCTTC.

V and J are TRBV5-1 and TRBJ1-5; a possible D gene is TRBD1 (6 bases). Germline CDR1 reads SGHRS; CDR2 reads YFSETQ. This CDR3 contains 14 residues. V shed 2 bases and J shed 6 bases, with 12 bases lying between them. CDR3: CASSFGGPVQPQHF. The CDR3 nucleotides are TGCGCCAGCAGCTTTGGGGGCCCTGTTCAGCCCCAGCATTTT. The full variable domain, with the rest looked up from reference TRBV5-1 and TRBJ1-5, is KAGVTQTPRYLIKTRGQQVTLSCSPISGHRSVSWYQQTPGQGLQFLFEYFSETQRNKGNFPGRFSGRQFSNSRSEMNVSTLELGDSALYLCASSFGGPVQPQHFGDGTRLSIL.

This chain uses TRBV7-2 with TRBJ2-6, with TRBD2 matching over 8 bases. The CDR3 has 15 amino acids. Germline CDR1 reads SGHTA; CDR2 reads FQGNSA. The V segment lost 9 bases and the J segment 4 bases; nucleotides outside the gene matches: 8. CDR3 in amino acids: CASLTGGAGANVLTF. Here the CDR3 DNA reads TGTGCCAGTCTAACGGGGGGGGCGGGGGCCAACGTCCTGACTTTC.

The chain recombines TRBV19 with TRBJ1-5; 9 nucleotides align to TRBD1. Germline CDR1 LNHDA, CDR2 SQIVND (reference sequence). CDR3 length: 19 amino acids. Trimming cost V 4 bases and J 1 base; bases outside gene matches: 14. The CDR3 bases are TGTGCCAGTAGTACCAGACAGGGGGTTCCATGGGGAAGCAATCAGCCCCAGCATTTT. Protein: CASSTRQGVPWGSNQPQHF.

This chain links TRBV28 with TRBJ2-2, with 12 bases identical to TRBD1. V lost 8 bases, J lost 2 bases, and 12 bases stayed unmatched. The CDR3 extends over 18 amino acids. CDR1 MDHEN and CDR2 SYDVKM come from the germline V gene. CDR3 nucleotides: TGTGCCAGCGAGGCAGGGACAGGGGGCGGGAAAAACACCGGGGAGCTGTTTTTT. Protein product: CASEAGTGGGKNTGELFF.

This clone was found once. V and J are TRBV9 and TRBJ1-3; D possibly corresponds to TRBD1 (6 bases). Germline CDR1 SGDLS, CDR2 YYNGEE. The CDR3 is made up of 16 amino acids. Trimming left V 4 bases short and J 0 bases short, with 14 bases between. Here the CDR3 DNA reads TGTGCCAGCAGCTCCCCAAAGGGGGACTCTGGAAACACCATATATTTT. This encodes CASSSPKGDSGNTIYF. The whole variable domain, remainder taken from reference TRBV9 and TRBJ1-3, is DSGVTQTPKHLITATGQRVTLRCSPRSGDLSVYWYQQSLDQGLQFLIQYYNGEERAKGNILERFSAQQFPDLHSELNLSSLELGDSALYFCASSSPKGDSGNTIYFGEGSWLTVV.

The CDR3 DNA reads TGTGCCAGCAGTTCTCGGGTGCTCATGGGGAACACTGAAGCTTTCTTT. Encoded protein: CASSSRVLMGNTEAFF. The chain employs TRBV27 and TRBJ1-1, with D uncertain. Trimming left V 4 bases short and J 1 base short, with 16 bases between. In germline, CDR1 is MNHEY, CDR2 SMNVEV (reference sequence). This CDR3 has 16 amino acids.

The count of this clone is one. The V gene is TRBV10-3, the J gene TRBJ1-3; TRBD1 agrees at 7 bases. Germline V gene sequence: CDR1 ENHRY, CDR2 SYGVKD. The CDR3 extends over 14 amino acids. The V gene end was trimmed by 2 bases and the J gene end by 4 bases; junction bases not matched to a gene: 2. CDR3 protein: CAISEDRVGNTIYF. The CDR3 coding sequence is TGTGCCATCAGTGAGGACAGGGTAGGAAACACCATATATTTT.

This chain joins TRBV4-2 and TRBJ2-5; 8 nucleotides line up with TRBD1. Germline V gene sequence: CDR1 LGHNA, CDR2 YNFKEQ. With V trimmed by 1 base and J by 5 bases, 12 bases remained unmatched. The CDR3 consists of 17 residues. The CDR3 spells CASSQGGTGWVGETQYF. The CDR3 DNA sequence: TGTGCCAGCAGCCAAGGGGGGACAGGTTGGGTCGGGGAGACCCAGTACTTC.

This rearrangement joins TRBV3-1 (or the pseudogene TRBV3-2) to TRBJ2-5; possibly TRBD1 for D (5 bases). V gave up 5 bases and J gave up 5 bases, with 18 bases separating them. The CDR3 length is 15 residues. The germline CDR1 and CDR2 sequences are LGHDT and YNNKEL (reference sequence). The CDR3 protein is CASSYPRTFSETQYF. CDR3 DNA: TGTGCCAGCAGCTATCCTCGGACATTTTCCGAGACCCAGTACTTC.

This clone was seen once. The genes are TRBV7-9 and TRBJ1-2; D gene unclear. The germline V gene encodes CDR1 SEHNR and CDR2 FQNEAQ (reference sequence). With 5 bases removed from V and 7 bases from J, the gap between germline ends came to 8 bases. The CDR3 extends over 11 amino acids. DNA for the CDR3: TGTGCCAGCAGCCGGACTGTTGGCTACACCTTC. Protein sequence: CASSRTVGYTF.

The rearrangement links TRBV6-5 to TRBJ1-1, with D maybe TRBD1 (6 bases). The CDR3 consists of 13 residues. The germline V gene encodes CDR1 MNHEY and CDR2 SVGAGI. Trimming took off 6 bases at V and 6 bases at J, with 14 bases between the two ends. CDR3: CASRNRDTAEAFF. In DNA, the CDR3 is TGTGCCAGCAGAAACCGGGACACGGCTGAAGCTTTCTTT.

The DNA of the CDR3 is TGCGCCAGCAGCCGAAACTTGAACACTGAAGCTTTCTTT. As protein: CASSRNLNTEAFF. The J gene is TRBJ1-1, the V gene TRBV5-1; D unresolved. The length of the CDR3 is 13 residues. Germline values: CDR1 SGHRS, CDR2 YFSETQ. Trimming cost V 4 bases and J 0 bases, with 7 bases left between them.

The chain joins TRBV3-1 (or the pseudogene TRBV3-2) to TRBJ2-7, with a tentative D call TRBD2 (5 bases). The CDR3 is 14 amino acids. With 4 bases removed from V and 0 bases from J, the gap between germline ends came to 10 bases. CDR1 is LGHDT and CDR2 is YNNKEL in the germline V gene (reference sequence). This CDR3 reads CASSLHGGSYEQYF. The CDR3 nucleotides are TGTGCCAGCAGCCTTCACGGAGGCTCCTACGAGCAGTACTTC.

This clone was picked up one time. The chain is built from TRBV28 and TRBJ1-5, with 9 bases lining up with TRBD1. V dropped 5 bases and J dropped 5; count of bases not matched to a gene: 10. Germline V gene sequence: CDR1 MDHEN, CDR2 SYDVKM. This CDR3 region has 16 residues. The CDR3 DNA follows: TGTGCCAGCAGTACCAGGAACAGGGGGCCACATCAGCCCCAGCATTTT. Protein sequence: CASSTRNRGPHQPQHF.

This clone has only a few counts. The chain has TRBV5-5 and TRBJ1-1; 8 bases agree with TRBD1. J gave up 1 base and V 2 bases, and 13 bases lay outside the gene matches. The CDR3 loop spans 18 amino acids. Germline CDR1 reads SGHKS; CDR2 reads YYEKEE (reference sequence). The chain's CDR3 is CASSLGISGGRENTEAFF. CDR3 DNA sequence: TGTGCCAGCAGCTTAGGTATTTCAGGGGGCCGGGAGAACACTGAAGCTTTCTTT.